This T cell receptor beta chain stems from a study of OX40 agonist ivuxolimab in advanced cancers. Notes on the study in general: Clonal expansion by week 6 occurred in CD4+ and CD8+ blood T cells (at 0.1 to 3.0 mg/kg).

Turning to this clone: No antigen is known for it.

Germline CDR1 reads SGHTA; CDR2 reads FQGTGA. The CDR3 loop spans 14 amino acids. V was trimmed by 4 bases and J by 6 bases, leaving 16 bases between them. Produced via immunoSEQ multiplex PCR; TCRdb's table is partial and in-frame only. The table has some 100,000 clones, 70% to 90% seen once. The sequencing here drew on CD4+ or CD8+ T cells sorted from blood, taken in a trial of the OX40 agonist ivuxolimab. The sequence derives from an adult with an advanced solid tumor such as melanoma, head and neck, liver or kidney cancer. The chain uses TRBV7-3 and TRBJ2-7, with a tentative D call TRBD2 (6 bases). The CDR3, as DNA: TGTGCCAGCAGCTGGCGGGCGTCGCGGGGCGAGCAGTACTTC. This translates into CASSWRASRGEQYF.